This T cell receptor beta chain comes out of a study of beta chain features in type 1 diabetes (dated by TCRdb to about 2018). Background on the whole study: Patients and healthy donors did not differ in mean age, gender distribution, total cell number or subset yield. A total of about 100 million sorted cells were examined across all samples, and RNA yield correlated strongly with the number of cells per subset. In the study, recently diagnosed type 1 diabetes patients and matched healthy donors were compared on the TCRB repertoires of their sorted circulating CD4+ T cell subsets. Naive and central memory subsets were obtained from all 30 or so donors, but regulatory and stem cell-like memory subsets were isolated from only 8 patients and 8 healthy donors.

V has 0 bases trimmed and J has 5 bases trimmed; junction bases matching no gene number 6. CDR1 and CDR2, per the germline V gene, are MNHEY and SVGAGI. The CDR3, from cysteine to phenylalanine, totals 16 residues. The DNA shown is the 48-base CDR3, in frame from base 1. All of the isolated RNA was reverse transcribed with the High Capacity cDNA Reverse Transcription Kit, so expressed TCRB transcripts were sequenced. Deep immunoSEQ sequencing was performed on naive, central memory and regulatory T cell samples, with an average of roughly 3.6 million total reads per sample. After sorted cells were lysed in RLT buffer, RNA was extracted with DNase-treated RNeasy Micro or Mini kits, with the choice depending on cell number. Each cell subset was processed on its own to prevent cross-contamination, while patient and healthy donor samples were processed together. Using the immunoSEQ multiplex PCR, TCRB sequences were amplified from cDNA into 87-bp fragments spanning the CDR3 region. Sequencing of the amplicons was done on the Illumina HiSeq platform. From the authors' description of their analysis: Synthetic template baselines were used to correct PCR bias computationally, reads within Hamming distance 2 were collapsed, and singletons that could not be merged were discarded. Reads were aligned to IMGT to assign V, D and J genes, CDR3 length, and insertions or deletions at six rearrangement sites. Within each subset, clonotype counts were normalized to sorted cell number, after which true diversity and Gini coefficients were computed with the tcR R package. The overlap coefficient, calculated on TCRB nucleotide sequences, was used to measure repertoire sharing. As a proxy for the pre-selection repertoire, out-of-frame TCRB sequences from naive cells were analyzed. The table comes from immuneACCESS by way of TCRdb, which keeps in-frame sequences with V and J called. Part of the clones is missing from these tables; in studies checked, under half for an unresolved V gene and the rest for unknown reasons. The DNA gave D and trimming, while V, J and clone size come from that table. The sample table contains about 350,000 clones; only one count was recorded for roughly 21% of them. The ten largest clones represent under 0.05% of the sample.

This clone has just one count. Which antigen it targets is not known. No quality values exist for individual bases; no much larger clone is one base distant. Beyond this particular receptor, the publication reports: Fewer insertions and more nucleotide deletions at VDJ recombination sites were observed in patients with type 1 diabetes, implying thymic rearrangement abnormalities. Only small numbers of individuals were included in the HLA sub-analyses, which left unresolved whether HLA type had any influence on TCRB rearrangement. Shorter templates might have been favored by PCR, but patient and control samples were amplified and corrected together, so both groups would have been affected equally by any skew. A moderate but significant shortening of TCRB CDR3 length was observed in type 1 diabetes patients in all four CD4+ subsets. Because cDNA was sequenced instead of genomic DNA, highly expressing activated cells could be over-represented, though the groups showed no difference in activation or CD3 levels. Naive, central memory and regulatory TCRB repertoires appeared to be more similar among patients than among healthy donors.

Each donor gave one peripheral blood draw, averaging around 120 mL, which was collected into heparinised tubes. A BD FACSAria II was used to sort naive, central memory, regulatory and stem cell-like memory CD4+ T cells with a panel that included CD45RO, CCR7, CD25, CD127, CD95 and CD27. All sorted populations exceeded 98% purity. PBMCs were isolated right away by Lymphoprep density gradient centrifugation and were stained directly, without culture. So that batch effects would be minimized, each experiment stained and sorted samples in pairs, pairing one healthy donor with one patient. The TCR comes from a woman aged 18-29 years in good health. The rearrangement combines TRBV6-5 with TRBJ2-3; 9 middle bases align to TRBD1. The material sequenced was naive CD4+ T cells from blood. The cell subset or site label corresponds to: true naive CD4+ T cells. Read as DNA, the sequence is TGTGCCAGCAGTTACTCGGACGCGGACAGGGGAGATACGCAGTATTTT. It encodes CASSYSDADRGDTQYF.